One and the same sample provided the 5 T cell receptor beta chains below, sequenced in a study of T cells after yellow fever vaccination. TCRdb passed the 5' RACE reads through MiXCR, listing each CDR3 protein once. Of about 260,000 distinct CDR3 sequences listed, about 3.9% were seen once; the top ten hold about a fifth. This specimen consisted of PBMCs, obtained 15 days after the yellow fever booster vaccination. Receptors originate from a man aged 18-30 years who received the YFV17D yellow fever vaccine.

Many counts were recorded for this clonotype. The genes are TRBV7-8 and TRBJ2-7; D might be TRBD2 (5 bases). This CDR3 has 13 amino acids. V shed 4 bases and J shed 2 bases, with 9 bases lying between them. Germline lookup yields CDR1 SGHVS and CDR2 FQNEAQ. The CDR3 nucleotides read TGTGCCAGCAGCTCGGGAAGGGCCTACGAGCAGTACTTC. As protein: CASSSGRAYEQYF.

This clonotype was detected ten times or more. The V and J genes are TRBV29-1 and TRBJ2-5, with D possibly being TRBD2 (6 bases). The V gene lost 5 bases and the J gene lost 5 bases, with 15 bases spanning the gap. CDR3 length: 13 residues. Looked up from germline, CDR1 is SQVTM and CDR2 is ANQGSEA. The CDR3 nucleotides are TGCAGCGTTTTGCGGGCAGGGAGGGAGACCCAGTACTTC. It encodes CSVLRAGRETQYF.

The sample holds many counts of this clonotype. The CDR3: CASSLVGDRQNIQYF. The CDR3 DNA follows: TGTGCCAGCAGCTTGGTTGGGGACAGGCAAAACATTCAGTACTTC. The V call is TRBV5-5, the J call TRBJ2-4, with TRBD1 matching over 8 bases. The CDR3 covers 15 residues. Losses at the gene ends were 0 bases for V and 5 bases for J; bases not matched to a gene: 4. The germline gives CDR1 SGHKS, CDR2 YYEKEE (reference sequence). Full variable domain (outside the CDR3, taken from reference TRBV5-5 and TRBJ2-4): DAGVTQSPTHLIKTRGQQVTLRCSPISGHKSVSWYQQVLGQGPQFIFQYYEKEERGRGNFPDRFSARQFPNYSSELNVNALLLGDSALYLCASSLVGDRQNIQYFGAGTRLSVL.

This clonotype was counted a few times. The chain links TRBV5-1 to TRBJ2-1; the D gene is possibly TRBD1 (5 bases). This CDR3 has 14 residues. In germline, CDR1 is SGHRS, CDR2 YFSETQ. V was cut by 2 bases and J by 6 bases, with 12 bases left in between. CDR3 in DNA: TGCGCCAGCAGCTTCCGGGTAGGGGTCAATGAGCAGTTCTTC. Amino acids: CASSFRVGVNEQFF.

This clonotype occurred many times. The genes are TRBV20-1 and TRBJ2-3; D uncertain. The CDR3 contains 12 residues. From germline, CDR1 is DFQATT and CDR2 SNEGSKA (reference sequence). The CDR3 here is CSLPSLTDTQYF. The CDR3 nucleotides read TGCAGCCTTCCGAGCCTCACAGATACGCAGTATTTT.